A single sample gave rise to the 6 T cell receptor beta chains below, sequenced in a study of T cell repertoires in cytomegalovirus infection. Each CDR3 protein is one row after TCRdb ran MiXCR on the reads. The sample yields around 230,000 distinct CDR3 sequences, about 38% seen once. For these receptors, no antigen is known. The source was CD8+ T cells from cultured PBMCs, collected from culture after CMV antigen stimulation. These receptors were taken from a human donor in good health (CMV status not recorded). Some clones in this sample may be carry-over from other donors' samples.

The chain is built from TRBV6-6 and TRBJ2-7; 8 bases are shared with TRBD2. J was trimmed by 5 bases and V by 8 bases; bases with no gene match: 5. The CDR3 runs to 12 residues. The germline V gene has CDR1 MNHNY and CDR2 SVGAGI (reference sequence). The CDR3 DNA is TGTGCCAGCTGGGCGGGAGGCCACGAGCAGTACTTC. Translated: CASWAGGHEQYF.

The gene calls are TRBV30 and TRBJ2-7, with D unresolved. V shed 1 base and J shed 0 bases, with 10 bases lying between them. CDR3 size: 14 residues. From germline, CDR1 is GTSNPN and CDR2 SVGIG (reference sequence). The CDR3 bases are TGTGCCTGGAGTGGCAGCGCCGGCTCCTACGAGCAGTACTTC. Translation gives CAWSGSAGSYEQYF.

This clonotype turned up a few times. The rearrangement uses TRBV27 and TRBJ1-6; unclear D gene. Deletions cut 2 bases from V and 6 bases from J, with 8 bases between. CDR1 MNHEY and CDR2 SMNVEV come from the germline V gene (reference sequence). The CDR3 totals 14 residues. The CDR3 DNA reads as TGTGCCAGCAGTTTAGTTAGGCTTAATTCACCCCTCCACTTT. Its translation is CASSLVRLNSPLHF.

The chain is built from TRBV27 and TRBJ2-1, with 8 nucleotides matching TRBD1. The CDR3 runs 13 residues. Germline trimming cut 4 bases from V and 9 bases from J; bases unmatched to any gene: 5. Germline V gives CDR1 MNHEY, CDR2 SMNVEV (reference sequence). Here the CDR3 reads CASSYPGGTEQFF. The DNA for the CDR3 is TGTGCCAGCAGTTATCCAGGGGGCACTGAGCAGTTCTTC.

In this sample, this clonotype turned up a few times. The rearrangement joins TRBV24-1 to TRBJ2-1; the D is unclear. Trimming left V 10 bases short and J 6 bases short, with 9 bases between. The CDR3 runs 11 residues. Per germline, CDR1 KGHDR and CDR2 SFDVKD. CDR3: CATRLGNEQFF. The CDR3 DNA reads as TGTGCCACTCGTCTAGGCAATGAGCAGTTCTTC.

V is TRBV27 and J is TRBJ2-1; tentatively, D is TRBD2 (6 bases). V lost 4 bases and J 2 bases, leaving 9 bases between the germline ends. Looked up from germline, CDR1 is MNHEY and CDR2 is SMNVEV (reference sequence). This CDR3 has 14 amino acids. The CDR3 DNA reads TGTGCCAGCAGTTCGACTAGTGCCTACAATGAGCAGTTCTTC. This translates into CASSSTSAYNEQFF.